The rows below give T cell receptor beta chains drawn from one sample of a study of cytomegalovirus exposure and HLA in healthy donors. Method: immunoSEQ multiplex PCR; TCRdb's copy keeps in-frame clones and lacks some. In the table there are roughly 180,000 clones, 76% of which are singletons. The specimen was PBMCs. These receptors were collected from a man aged 18 to 30 in good health and CMV-seronegative. Both conserved end residues are part of each CDR3. The order of the fields is D gene, V gene, clone size, J gene, CDR3 protein, CDR3 DNA. A D gene is named only where the DNA matches it firmly. Clone size is shown for a subset of rows, as once, few, many or a class of expanded clone.

TRBD2	TRBV27	NA	TRBJ2-3	CASSLVGLAGGDTQYF	TGTGCCAGCAGTTTAGTAGGTCTAGCGGGAGGAGATACGCAGTATTTT
NA	TRBV5-1	few	TRBJ2-2	CASSLVRGDTGELFF	TGCGCCAGCAGCTTGGTTCGGGGAGACACCGGGGAGCTGTTTTTT
NA	TRBV7-6	NA	TRBJ1-5	CASSPLQGRTHQPQHF	TGTGCCAGCAGCCCCCTACAGGGTCGGACCCATCAGCCCCAGCATTTT
NA	TRBV27	NA	TRBJ1-5	CASSSYQGGYSNQPQHF	TGTGCCAGCAGTTCTTATCAGGGCGGCTATAGCAATCAGCCCCAGCATTTT
TRBD2	TRBV30	NA	TRBJ2-2	CAWSAPGLATGELFF	TGTGCCTGGAGTGCACCGGGACTAGCAACCGGGGAGCTGTTTTTT
TRBD2	TRBV5-4	NA	TRBJ2-3	CASSSKTSGGGNTQYF	TGTGCCAGCAGCTCAAAGACTAGCGGGGGGGGAAATACGCAGTATTTT
NA	TRBV13	NA	TRBJ1-3	CASSLAGSGNTIYF	TGTGCCAGCAGCTTAGCAGGGTCCGGAAACACCATATATTTT
NA	TRBV18	NA	TRBJ2-2	CASSPLGQNTGELFF	TGTGCCAGCTCACCCTTGGGACAGAACACCGGGGAGCTGTTTTTT
NA	TRBV5-1	NA	TRBJ1-4	CASSLQSATNEKLFF	TGCGCCAGCAGTCTACAGTCCGCAACTAATGAAAAACTGTTTTTT
TRBD1	TRBV5-1	few	TRBJ2-3	CASSLTGASTDTQYF	TGCGCCAGCAGCTTAACAGGGGCTAGCACAGATACGCAGTATTTT
NA	TRBV30	NA	TRBJ1-4	CARTAGGEKLFF	TGTGCCAGGACCGCCGGAGGGGAAAAACTGTTTTTT
TRBD2	TRBV9	NA	TRBJ2-1	CASSPRTSGSSYNEQFF	TGTGCCAGCAGCCCCCGGACTAGCGGGAGCTCCTACAATGAGCAGTTCTTC
NA	TRBV30	NA	TRBJ2-6	CARREGASSGANVLTF	TGTGCCCGCCGGGAGGGGGCGAGCTCTGGGGCCAACGTCCTGACTTTC